A selection of T cell receptor beta chains follows, all from one sample in a study of cytomegalovirus exposure and HLA in healthy donors. Some clones are missing from TCRdb's copy, which holds only in-frame ones; the method was immunoSEQ multiplex PCR. Counted here are some 150,000 clones, roughly 78% occurring once; the ten biggest clones make up about 2.2%. The source material was PBMCs. Receptor source: a man younger than 45 in good health and CMV-seronegative. The CDR3 runs from the conserved cysteine through the conserved F or W. Clone size, where shown, is once, few, many, or a class for clones that have expanded.

V	length	size	CDR3
TRBV29-1	13	-	CSVLRRNTDTQYF
TRBV7-6	11	-	CASSKGWEQFF
TRBV27	14	-	CASSSNRDTGELFF
TRBV28	14	-	CASTRTGDYYEQYF
TRBV6-5	12	-	CASRSTSSPLHF
TRBV4-1	17	-	CASSQGMAGGPKDTQYF
TRBV6-5	15	-	CASSHLAGFNDEQFF
TRBV5-6	13	-	CASSFAGGDIQYF
TRBV4-1	16	-	CASSGHRGSVTGELFF
TRBV4-1	16	-	CASSQGTSIGSTEAFF
TRBV13	15	few	CASSQTGQGYEKLFF
TRBV11-1	13	-	CASSLDRVGEQFF
TRBV7-9	16	-	CASTVPGQGPGAPLHF
TRBV29-1	13	-	CSVGGQDYNEQFF
TRBV4-1	20	-	CASSQGAAGGLIPGTGELFF
TRBV5-6	13	-	CASGGNSEEKLFF
TRBV14	17	-	CASSPQKRGGLGGEQFF
TRBV5-1	16	-	CASSLYSGGAVNTQYF
TRBV7-9	19	-	CASTPGPGFSGRNTGELFF
TRBV5-6	16	-	CASSRWDSRLNYGYPF
TRBV6-1	14	once	CASSEQVAGNTIYF
TRBV11-2	14	once	CASSLGYSTGELFF
TRBV4-1	15	-	CASSLTGGGFYEQCF
TRBV28	16	-	CASRPHAGTRLYEQYF
TRBV7-3	13	once	CASSSTSTNTQYF